This paragraph covers one T cell receptor (beta chain) sequence. This CDR3 contains 12 residues. Germline values: CDR1 PRHDT, CDR2 FYEKMQ (reference sequence). The V gene lost 8 bases and the J gene lost 8 bases, with 13 bases spanning the gap. The data originate from a study of sequential checkpoint blockade in melanoma. As for the study in general: First-line arms were nivolumab then ipilimumab, or the reverse, randomized 1:1. Both treatment sequences were followed by maintenance nivolumab.

Indicated treatment: randomized to nivolumab then ipilimumab (arm A) or the reverse (arm B). From thawed PBMCs, live CD3+CD8+ cells negative for CD19 and CD56 were sorted. Measured with immunoSEQ multiplex PCR; TCRdb has only the in-frame clones, and not every one. The repertoire holds 30,000 or so clones, with roughly 90% as singletons. The chain links TRBV13 to TRBJ2-1; D is uncertain. The receptor was derived from a human donor with melanoma. Sequences were derived from CD8+ T cells sorted from blood (inferred from file names), sampled from a patient given nivolumab and ipilimumab in sequence. The CDR3 spells CASARELDEQFF. DNA of the CDR3: TGTGCCAGCGCACGCGAGTTGGATGAGCAGTTCTTC.